This section outlines one T cell receptor beta chain sequence together with its context. Antigen specificity is unknown. Uncontrolled infections, other autoimmune diseases, pregnancy or lactation led to exclusion of patients. RNA transcripts were the template for amplifying TCR beta CDR3 regions. Initially, a first-round RT-PCR of the TCR CDR3 employed the HTBI primer set. TCRdb re-analysed the multiplex PCR reads in MiXCR, keeping a single row per CDR3 protein. The sample contains about 290,000 distinct CDR3 sequences, about 19% of which appear only once. The data originate from a study of T cells in Graves' hyperthyroidism and ophthalmopathy. Broader study findings: Among clonotypes expanded in thyroid above 0.001, most were also found in blood.

Germline V lookup: CDR1 MNHNY, CDR2 SVGAGI (reference sequence). The trim removed 1 base at V and 4 bases at J, leaving 5 bases unmatched. The CDR3 runs to 15 residues. The source material was blood. The chain uses TRBV6-6 and TRBJ2-7; TRBD2 matches 9 bases. This receptor was identified in a man aged 45-65 years with Graves' ophthalmopathy. CDR3 DNA: TGTGCCAGCAGTTACTTGGCTAGCGGGAATTACGAGCAGTACTTC. Translated: CASSYLASGNYEQYF.